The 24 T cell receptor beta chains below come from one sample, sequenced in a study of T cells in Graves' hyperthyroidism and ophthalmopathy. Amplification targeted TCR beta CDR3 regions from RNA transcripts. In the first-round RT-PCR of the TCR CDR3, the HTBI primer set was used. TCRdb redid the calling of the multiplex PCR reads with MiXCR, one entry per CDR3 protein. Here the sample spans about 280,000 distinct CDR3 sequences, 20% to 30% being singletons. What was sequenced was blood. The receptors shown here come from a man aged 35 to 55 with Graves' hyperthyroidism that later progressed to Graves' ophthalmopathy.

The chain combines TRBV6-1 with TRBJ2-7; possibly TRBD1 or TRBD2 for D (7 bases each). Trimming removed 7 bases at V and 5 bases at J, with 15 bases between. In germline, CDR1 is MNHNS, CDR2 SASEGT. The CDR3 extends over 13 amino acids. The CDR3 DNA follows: TGTGCCAGCAAACCCAGGGGGACTAACGAGCAGTACTTC. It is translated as CASKPRGTNEQYF.

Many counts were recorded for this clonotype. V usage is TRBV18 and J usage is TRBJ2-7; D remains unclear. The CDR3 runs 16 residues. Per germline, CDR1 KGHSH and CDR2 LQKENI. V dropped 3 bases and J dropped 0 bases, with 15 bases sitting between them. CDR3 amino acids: CASSPGIDRTSYEQYF. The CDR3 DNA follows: TGTGCCAGCTCACCCGGAATAGACCGTACCTCCTACGAGCAGTACTTC.

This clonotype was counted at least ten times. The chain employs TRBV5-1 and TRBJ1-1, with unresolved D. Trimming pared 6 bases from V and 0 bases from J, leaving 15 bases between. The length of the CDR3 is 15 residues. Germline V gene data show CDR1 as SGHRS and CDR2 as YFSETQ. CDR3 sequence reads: CASKEQIFMNTEAFF. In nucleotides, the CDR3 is TGCGCCAGCAAGGAACAGATTTTTATGAACACTGAAGCTTTCTTT.

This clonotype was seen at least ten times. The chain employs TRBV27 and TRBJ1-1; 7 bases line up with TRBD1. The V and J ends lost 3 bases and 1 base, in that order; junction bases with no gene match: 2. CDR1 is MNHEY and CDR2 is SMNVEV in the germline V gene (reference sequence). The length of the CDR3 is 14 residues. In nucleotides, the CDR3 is TGTGCCAGCAGTTTGGGACAGAGGAACACTGAAGCTTTCTTT. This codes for CASSLGQRNTEAFF.

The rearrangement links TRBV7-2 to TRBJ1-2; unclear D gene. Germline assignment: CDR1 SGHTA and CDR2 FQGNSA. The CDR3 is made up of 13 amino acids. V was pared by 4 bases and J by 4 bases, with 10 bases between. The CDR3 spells CASSWASTYGYTF. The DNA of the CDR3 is TGTGCCAGCAGCTGGGCGAGTACCTATGGCTACACCTTC.

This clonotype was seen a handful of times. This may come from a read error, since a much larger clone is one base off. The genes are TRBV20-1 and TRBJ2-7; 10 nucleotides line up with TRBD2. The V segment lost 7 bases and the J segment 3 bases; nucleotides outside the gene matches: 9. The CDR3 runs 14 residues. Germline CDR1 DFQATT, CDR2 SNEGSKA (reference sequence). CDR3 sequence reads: CSGSHIAGGYEQYF. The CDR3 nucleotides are TGCAGTGGGTCCCACATAGCGGGGGGCTACGAGCAGTACTTC.

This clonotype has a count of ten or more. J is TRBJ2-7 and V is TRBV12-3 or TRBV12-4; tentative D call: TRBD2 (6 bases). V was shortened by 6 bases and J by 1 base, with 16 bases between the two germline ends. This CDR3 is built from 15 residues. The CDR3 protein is CASRARVGRSYEQYF. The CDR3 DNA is TGTGCCAGCAGGGCCCGGGTCGGGAGATCCTACGAGCAGTACTTC.

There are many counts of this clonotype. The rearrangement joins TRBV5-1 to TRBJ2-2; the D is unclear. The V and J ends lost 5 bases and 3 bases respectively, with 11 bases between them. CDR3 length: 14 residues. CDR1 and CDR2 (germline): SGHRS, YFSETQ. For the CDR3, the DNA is TGCGCCAGCAGGCCTCTAGAGTACACCGGGGAGCTGTTTTTT. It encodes CASRPLEYTGELFF. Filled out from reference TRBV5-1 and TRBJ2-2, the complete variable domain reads KAGVTQTPRYLIKTRGQQVTLSCSPISGHRSVSWYQQTPGQGLQFLFEYFSETQRNKGNFPGRFSGRQFSNSRSEMNVSTLELGDSALYLCASRPLEYTGELFFGEGSRLTVL.

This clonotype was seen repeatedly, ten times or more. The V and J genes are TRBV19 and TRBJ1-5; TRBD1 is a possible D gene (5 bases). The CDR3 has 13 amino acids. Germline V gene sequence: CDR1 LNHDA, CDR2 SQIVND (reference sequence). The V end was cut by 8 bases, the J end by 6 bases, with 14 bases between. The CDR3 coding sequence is TGTGCCAGTGCCCTCCCAGGGCCTCAGCCCCAGCATTTT. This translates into CASALPGPQPQHF. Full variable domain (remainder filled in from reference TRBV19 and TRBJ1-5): DGGITQSPKYLFRKEGQNVTLSCEQNLNHDAMYWYRQDPGQGLRLIYYSQIVNDFQKGDIAEGYSVSREKKESFPLTVTSAQKNPTAFYLCASALPGPQPQHFGDGTRLSIL.

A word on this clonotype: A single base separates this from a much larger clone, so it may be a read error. CDR3 sequence (DNA): TGTGCCAGCAGTTTAGGGGCACCATTTGAGTACTACGAGCAGTACTTC. It codes for CASSLGAPFEYYEQYF. The chain uses TRBV27 and TRBJ2-7; possible D gene TRBD1, 5 bases. CDR3 length equals 16 residues. V gave up 2 bases and J gave up 3 bases, with 17 bases separating them. Germline V CDR1 and CDR2: MNHEY, SMNVEV (reference sequence).

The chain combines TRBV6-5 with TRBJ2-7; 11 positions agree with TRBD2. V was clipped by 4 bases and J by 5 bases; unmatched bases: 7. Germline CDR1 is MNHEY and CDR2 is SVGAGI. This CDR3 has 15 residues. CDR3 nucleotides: TGTGCCAGCAGTTTCACTAGCGGGAGAGGCGACGAGCAGTACTTC. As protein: CASSFTSGRGDEQYF.

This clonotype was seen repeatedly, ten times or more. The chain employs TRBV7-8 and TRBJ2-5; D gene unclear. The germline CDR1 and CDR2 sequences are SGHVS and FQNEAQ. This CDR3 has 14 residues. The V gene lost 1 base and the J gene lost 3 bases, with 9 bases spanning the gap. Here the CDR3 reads CASSLVWSKETQYF. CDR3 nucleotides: TGTGCCAGCAGCTTAGTTTGGTCTAAAGAGACCCAGTACTTC.

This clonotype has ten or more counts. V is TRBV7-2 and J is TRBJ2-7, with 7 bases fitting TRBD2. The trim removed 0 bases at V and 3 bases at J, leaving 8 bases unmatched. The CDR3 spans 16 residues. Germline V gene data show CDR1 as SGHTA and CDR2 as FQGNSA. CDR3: CASSLASSGNHYEQYF. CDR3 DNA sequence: TGTGCCAGCAGCTTAGCCTCCAGCGGGAACCACTACGAGCAGTACTTC.

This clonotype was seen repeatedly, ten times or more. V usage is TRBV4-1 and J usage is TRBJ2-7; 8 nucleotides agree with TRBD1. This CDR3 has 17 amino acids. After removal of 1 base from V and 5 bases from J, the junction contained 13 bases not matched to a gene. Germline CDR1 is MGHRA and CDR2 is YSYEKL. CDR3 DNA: TGCGCCAGCAGCCAAGCTTGGAGGAGACAGGGGTCCCACGAGCAGTACTTC. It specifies CASSQAWRRQGSHEQYF.

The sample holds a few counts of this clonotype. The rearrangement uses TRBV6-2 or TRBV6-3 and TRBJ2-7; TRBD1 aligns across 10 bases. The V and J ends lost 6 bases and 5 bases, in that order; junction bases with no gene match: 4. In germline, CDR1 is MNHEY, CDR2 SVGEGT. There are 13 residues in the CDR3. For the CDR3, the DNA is TGTGCCAGCAGAGACAGGGGGCTCAACGAGCAGTACTTC. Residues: CASRDRGLNEQYF.

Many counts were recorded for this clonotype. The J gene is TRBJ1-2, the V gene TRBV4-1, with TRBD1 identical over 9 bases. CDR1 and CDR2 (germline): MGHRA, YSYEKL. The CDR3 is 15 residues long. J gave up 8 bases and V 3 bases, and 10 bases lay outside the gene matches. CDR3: CASSHPGQGFSGYTF. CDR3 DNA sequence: TGCGCCAGCAGCCACCCGGGACAGGGTTTTAGCGGCTACACCTTC.

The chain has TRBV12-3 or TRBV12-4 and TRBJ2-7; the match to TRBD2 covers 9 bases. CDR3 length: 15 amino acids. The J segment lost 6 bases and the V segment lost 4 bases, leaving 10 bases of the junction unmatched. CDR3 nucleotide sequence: TGTGCCAGCAGTTCAGGACTAGCGAGGGCCGGCGAGCAGTACTTC. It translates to CASSSGLARAGEQYF.

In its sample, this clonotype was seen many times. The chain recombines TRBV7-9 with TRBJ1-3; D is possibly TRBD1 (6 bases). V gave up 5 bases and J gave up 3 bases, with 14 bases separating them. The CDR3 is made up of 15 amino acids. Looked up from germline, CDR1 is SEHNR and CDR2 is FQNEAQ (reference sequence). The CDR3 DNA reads TGTGCCAGCAGCCTAGACAGGATTTTTGGAAACACCATATATTTT. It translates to CASSLDRIFGNTIYF.

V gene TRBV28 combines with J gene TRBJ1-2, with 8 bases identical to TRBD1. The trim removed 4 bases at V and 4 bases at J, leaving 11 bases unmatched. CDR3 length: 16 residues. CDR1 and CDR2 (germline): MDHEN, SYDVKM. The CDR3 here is CASSSTGAPDFYGYTF. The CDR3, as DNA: TGTGCCAGCAGTTCGACAGGGGCTCCTGATTTCTATGGCTACACCTTC.

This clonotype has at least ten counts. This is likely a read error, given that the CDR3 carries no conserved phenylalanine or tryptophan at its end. The CDR3 spells CSVWDRGFAGELFL. CDR3 nucleotides: TGCAGCGTTTGGGACAGGGGGTTTGCCGGGGAGCTGTTTCTT. The chain is built from TRBV29-1 and TRBJ2-2; TRBD1 agrees at 11 bases. V dropped 5 bases and J dropped 6; count of bases not matched to a gene: 5. The CDR3 runs to 14 residues. Germline V gene data show CDR1 as SQVTM and CDR2 as ANQGSEA.

The DNA of the CDR3 is TGTGCCAGCAAGGGCAGGGTTACTGAAGCTTTCTTT. It translates to CASKGRVTEAFF. The chain links TRBV6-1 to TRBJ1-1; D is perhaps TRBD1 (5 bases). Germline V gives CDR1 MNHNS, CDR2 SASEGT. V lost 7 bases and J lost 5, with 11 bases in between. The CDR3 consists of 12 residues.

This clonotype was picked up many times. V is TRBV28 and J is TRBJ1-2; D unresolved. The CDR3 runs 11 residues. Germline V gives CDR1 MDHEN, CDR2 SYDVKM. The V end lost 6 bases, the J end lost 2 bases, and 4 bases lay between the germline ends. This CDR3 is CASSSNYGYTF. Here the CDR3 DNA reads TGTGCCAGCAGCTCAAACTATGGCTACACCTTC.

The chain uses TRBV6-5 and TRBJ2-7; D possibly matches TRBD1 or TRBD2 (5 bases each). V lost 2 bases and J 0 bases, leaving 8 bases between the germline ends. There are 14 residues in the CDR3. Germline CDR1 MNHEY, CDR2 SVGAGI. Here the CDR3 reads CASSYGDASYEQYF. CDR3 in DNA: TGTGCCAGCAGTTACGGGGACGCCTCCTACGAGCAGTACTTC.

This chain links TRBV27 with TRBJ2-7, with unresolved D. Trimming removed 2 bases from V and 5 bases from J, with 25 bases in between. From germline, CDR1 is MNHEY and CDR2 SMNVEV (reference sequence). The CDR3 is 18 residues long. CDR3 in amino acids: CASSLGPQLSDLRHEQYF. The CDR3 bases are TGTGCCAGCAGTTTAGGCCCACAGTTATCGGACCTCAGACACGAGCAGTACTTC.